A single sample is the source of the 13 T cell receptor beta chains below, sequenced in a study of blood T cell repertoires in COVID-19. Data came from immunoSEQ multiplex PCR; TCRdb stores just in-frame clones and leaves some out. In the table there are 150,000 to 200,000 clones, roughly nine tenths of which are singletons. Sequencing was carried out using peripheral blood. These receptors were obtained from a man between 18 and 29 years old who had recovered from COVID-19.

The chain carries TRBV11-2 and TRBJ2-7, with TRBD2 matching 8 bases. Looked up from germline, CDR1 is SGHAT and CDR2 is FQNNGV. With 3 bases clipped from V and 3 bases from J, the junction kept 10 bases outside the gene matches. This CDR3 region has 16 residues. CDR3 coding DNA: TGTGCCAGCAGCTTGACCGGGACTAGGAATGTCTACGAGCAGTACTTC. Its translation: CASSLTGTRNVYEQYF.

The chain is built from TRBV27 and TRBJ1-6, with D perhaps TRBD1 (6 bases). The germline CDR1 and CDR2 sequences are MNHEY and SMNVEV (reference sequence). CDR3 length: 14 amino acids. V was shortened by 2 bases and J by 10 bases, with 12 bases between the two germline ends. CDR3 in amino acids: CASSLQGTYSPLHF. CDR3 DNA: TGTGCCAGCAGTTTACAGGGGACGTACTCACCCCTCCACTTT.

This sequence joins TRBV4-3 and TRBJ2-7; 9 bases agree with TRBD2. This CDR3 comprises 16 residues. Germline V CDR1 and CDR2: LGHNA, YSLEER. The ends lost 0 bases at V and 2 bases at J; junction bases unmatched: 5. CDR3 sequence: CASSQDRGRGPYEQYF. CDR3 nucleotides: TGCGCCAGCAGCCAAGATCGCGGGAGGGGCCCCTACGAGCAGTACTTC.

This chain uses TRBV6-2 or TRBV6-3 with TRBJ2-1; 9 nucleotides align to TRBD1. The CDR3 spans 14 residues. Germline CDR1 and CDR2: MNHEY and SVGEGT. V lost 3 bases, J lost 8 bases, and 5 bases stayed unmatched. This chain's CDR3 is CASSYGTGPDEQFF. The CDR3 bases are TGTGCCAGCAGTTATGGGACAGGGCCTGATGAGCAGTTCTTC.

CDR3 coding DNA: TGCGCCAGCAGTCCGACGGGGGAATTAGGCCGCGGACTGTTTTTT. Encoded protein: CASSPTGELGRGLFF. The V and J genes are TRBV5-1 and TRBJ1-4; perhaps TRBD1 as D (5 bases). The CDR3 totals 15 residues. The V end was cut by 5 bases, the J end by 13 bases, with 24 bases between. Germline V lookup: CDR1 SGHRS, CDR2 YFSETQ.

DNA of the CDR3: TGCAGCGTTGAAGATTTTGGACTAGCGGGTACCTACGAGCAGTACTTC. This sequence encodes CSVEDFGLAGTYEQYF. The rearrangement joins TRBV29-1 to TRBJ2-7; 11 nucleotides match TRBD2. The V gene end was trimmed by 0 bases and the J gene end by 2 bases; junction bases not matched to a gene: 6. The CDR3 has 16 residues. Germline CDR1 reads SQVTM; CDR2 reads ANQGSEA.

In its sample, this clone was seen once. DNA for the CDR3: TGTGCTAGTGGTTTGGCTAGCAGCTACAATGAGCAGTTCTTC. This encodes CASGLASSYNEQFF. The rearrangement uses TRBV12-5 and TRBJ2-1, with D possibly TRBD2 on 5 matching bases. The CDR3 is 14 residues long. Trimming left V 1 base short and J 3 bases short, with 7 bases between. CDR1 is LGHNT, CDR2 FRNRAP, per germline. Using reference TRBV12-5 and TRBJ2-1 for the parts outside the CDR3, the full variable domain is DARVTQTPRHKVTEMGQEVTMRCQPILGHNTVFWYRQTMMQGLELLAYFRNRAPLDDSGMPKDRFSAEMPDATLATLKIQPSEPRDSAVYFCASGLASSYNEQFFGPGTRLTVL.

Concerning this clone itself: Additional DNA sequences in this sample encode the identical CDR3. This chain links TRBV7-9 with TRBJ1-1, with D perhaps TRBD1 (5 bases). Germline CDR1 and CDR2: SEHNR and FQNEAQ (reference sequence). V was shortened by 1 base and J by 3 bases, with 9 bases between the two germline ends. The CDR3 consists of 14 residues. The CDR3 sequence is CASSLGQGDTEAFF. CDR3 sequence (DNA): TGTGCCAGCAGCTTAGGCCAGGGCGACACTGAAGCTTTCTTT.

Notes on this clone: A junction end diverges from the germline sequence, so it may reflect a read error. The rearrangement joins TRBV6-1 to TRBJ2-6, with TRBD1 matching 10 bases. Germline-derived CDR1 and CDR2 are MNHNS and SASEGT. This CDR3 spans 18 amino acids. The CDR3 loop is CASSEGTGAGSAANVLTF. In DNA form, the CDR3 reads TGTGCCAGCAGTGAGGGGACAGGGGCCGGTTCTGCGGCCAACGTCCTGACTTTC.

The gene calls are TRBV6-6 and TRBJ2-7; TRBD1 aligns across 7 bases. With 6 bases clipped from V and 2 bases from J, the junction kept 10 bases outside the gene matches. Germline CDR1 reads MNHNY; CDR2 reads SVGAGI (reference sequence). The CDR3 has 15 amino acids. The CDR3 nucleotides are TGTGCCAGCAGCGAAAGGGGACAGAGGACCTACGAGCAGTACTTC. Protein sequence: CASSERGQRTYEQYF.

The genes are TRBV3-1 (or the pseudogene TRBV3-2) and TRBJ1-2; 8 bases are a match to TRBD1. The CDR3 spans 14 residues. Germline loops: CDR1 LGHDT, CDR2 YNNKEL (reference sequence). Losses at the gene ends were 4 bases for V and 3 bases for J; bases not matched to a gene: 4. The CDR3 coding sequence is TGTGCCAGCAGCCCCTGGACAGGGTACTATGGCTACACCTTC. Protein sequence: CASSPWTGYYGYTF.

Of note for this clone: A junction boundary mismatches the germline segment, possibly from a read error. The chain couples TRBV28 to TRBJ1-5; D might be TRBD1 (5 bases). Germline values: CDR1 MDHEN, CDR2 SYDVKM. The CDR3 contains 14 residues. The CDR3 loop reads CASSYPGQLLPGSF. In DNA, the CDR3 is TGTGCCAGCAGTTACCCCGGACAATTACTCCCCGGGAGCTTT.

This clone showed up just a few times. The chain joins TRBV10-3 to TRBJ2-3; 7 nucleotides align to TRBD2. V shed 6 bases, J shed 0 bases, and the junction held 3 bases outside the gene matches. The germline gives CDR1 ENHRY, CDR2 SYGVKD. This CDR3 spans 14 amino acids. CDR3 nucleotide sequence: TGTGCCATCAGAGGTAGCGGGAGCACAGATACGCAGTATTTT. Translated: CAIRGSGSTDTQYF.